This TCR beta chain emerged from a study of T cells in Graves' hyperthyroidism and ophthalmopathy. Study findings and constraints: Most thyroid clonotypes with frequency above 0.001 were detected in blood. Using 13 V-J features, a model discriminated ophthalmopathy from stable hyperthyroidism. Ophthalmopathy got predicted by the model a median around six months before its onset.

The investigators amplified TCR beta CDR3 regions from RNA transcripts. HTBI primers drove first-round RT-PCR of the TCR CDR3. TCRdb called the multiplex PCR reads again in MiXCR, with one record for every CDR3 protein. The sample carries around 600,000 distinct CDR3 sequences, about 14% recorded once. Turning to this clonotype: Its antigen is not known.

Diagnosis relied on clinical symptoms, serum thyroxine and TRAb, thyroid ultrasound and orbital computed tomography. Germline-derived CDR1 and CDR2 are DFQATT and SNEGSKA (reference sequence). The CDR3 covers 16 residues. V shed 0 bases, J shed 7 bases, and the junction held 10 bases outside the gene matches. Sequenced sample: blood. V and J are TRBV20-1 and TRBJ1-4, with TRBD1 matching 8 bases. This TCR was sampled from a woman between 45 and 65 years old with Graves' ophthalmopathy. The CDR3 DNA sequence: TGCAGTGCTAGAGATATCGGGACAGGTTCGGGTGAAAAACTGTTTTTT. Its translation is CSARDIGTGSGEKLFF.